This T cell receptor beta chain was documented in a study of T cell changes during pregnancy in multiple sclerosis. The table came from immunoSEQ multiplex PCR; TCRdb's copy has only in-frame clones and leaves some out. The sample shows about 36,000 clones, 91% of them seen only once. This clonotype was obtained from a female donor in good health, enrolled as a control in a pregnancy study. The sample here was CD4+ T cells from peripheral blood mononuclear cells, taken in the second trimester of pregnancy.

The DNA for the CDR3 is TGTGCCAGCAGCTATACAGGGCAAGGTGACAATGAGCAGTTCTTC. Amino acids: CASSYTGQGDNEQFF. V is TRBV11-3 and J is TRBJ2-1, with D perhaps matching TRBD1 (6 bases). Germline assignment: CDR1 SGHNT and CDR2 YENEEA. The CDR3 runs to 15 residues. The germline V and J ends were trimmed by 4 bases and 5 bases, with 15 bases remaining between them.